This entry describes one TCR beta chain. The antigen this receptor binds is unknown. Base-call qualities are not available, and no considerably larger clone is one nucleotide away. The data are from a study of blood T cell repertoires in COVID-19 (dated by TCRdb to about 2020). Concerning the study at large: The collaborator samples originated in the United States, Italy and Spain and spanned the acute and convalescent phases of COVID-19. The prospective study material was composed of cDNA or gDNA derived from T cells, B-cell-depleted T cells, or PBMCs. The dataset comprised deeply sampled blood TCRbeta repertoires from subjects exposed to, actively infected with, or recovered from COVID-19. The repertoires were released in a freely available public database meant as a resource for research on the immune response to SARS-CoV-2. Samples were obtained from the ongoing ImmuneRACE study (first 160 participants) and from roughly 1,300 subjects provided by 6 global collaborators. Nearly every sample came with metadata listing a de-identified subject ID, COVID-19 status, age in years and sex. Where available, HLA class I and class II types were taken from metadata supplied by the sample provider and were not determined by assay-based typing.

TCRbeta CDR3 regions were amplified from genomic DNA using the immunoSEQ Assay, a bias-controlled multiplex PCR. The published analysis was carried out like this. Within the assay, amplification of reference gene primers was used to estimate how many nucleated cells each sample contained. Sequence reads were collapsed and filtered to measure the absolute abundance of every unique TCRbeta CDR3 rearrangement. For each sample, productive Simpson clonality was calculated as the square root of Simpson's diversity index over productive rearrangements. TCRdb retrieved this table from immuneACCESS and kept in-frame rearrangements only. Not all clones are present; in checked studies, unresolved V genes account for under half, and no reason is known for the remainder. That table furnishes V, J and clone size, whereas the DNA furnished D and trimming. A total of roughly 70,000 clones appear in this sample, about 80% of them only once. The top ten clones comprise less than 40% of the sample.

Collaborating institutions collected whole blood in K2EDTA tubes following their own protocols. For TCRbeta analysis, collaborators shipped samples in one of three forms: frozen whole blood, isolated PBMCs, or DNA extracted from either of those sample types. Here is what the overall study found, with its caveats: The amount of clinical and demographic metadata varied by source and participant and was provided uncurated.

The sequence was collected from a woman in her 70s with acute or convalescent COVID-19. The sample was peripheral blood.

CDR3 loop: CASSIWTGSQETQYF. The DNA reads TGTGCCAGCAGCATCTGGACAGGGAGCCAAGAGACCCAGTACTTC. The rearrangement joined TRBV11-2 to TRBJ2-5; 8 middle bases align to TRBD1. At the junction V is shortened by 5 bases and J by 1 base; bases outside the gene matches: 6. The CDR3 spans 15 residues, from the cysteine through the phenylalanine. The entry retains the CDR3 DNA only, 45 bases that are in frame from base 1. The germline V gene gives CDR1 as SGHAT and CDR2 as FQNNGV.